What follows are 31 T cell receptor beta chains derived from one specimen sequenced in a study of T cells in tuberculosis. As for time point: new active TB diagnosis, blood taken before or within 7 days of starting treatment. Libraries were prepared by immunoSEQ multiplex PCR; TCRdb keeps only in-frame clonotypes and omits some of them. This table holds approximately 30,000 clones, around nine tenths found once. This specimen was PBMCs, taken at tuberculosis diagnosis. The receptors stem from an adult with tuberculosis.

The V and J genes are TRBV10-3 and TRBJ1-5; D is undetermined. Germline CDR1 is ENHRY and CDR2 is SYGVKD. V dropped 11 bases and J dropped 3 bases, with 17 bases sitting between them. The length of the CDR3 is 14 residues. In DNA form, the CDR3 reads TGTGCCTCCCGAGGGCCTGGGCTCAATCAGCCCCAGCATTTT. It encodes CASRGPGLNQPQHF.

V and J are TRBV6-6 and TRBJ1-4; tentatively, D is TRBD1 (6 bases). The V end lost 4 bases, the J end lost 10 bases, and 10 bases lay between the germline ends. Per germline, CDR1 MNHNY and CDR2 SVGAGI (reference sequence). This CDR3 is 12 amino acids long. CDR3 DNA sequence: TGTGCCAGCAGTTTACAGGGCGGAAAACTGTTTTTT. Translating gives CASSLQGGKLFF.

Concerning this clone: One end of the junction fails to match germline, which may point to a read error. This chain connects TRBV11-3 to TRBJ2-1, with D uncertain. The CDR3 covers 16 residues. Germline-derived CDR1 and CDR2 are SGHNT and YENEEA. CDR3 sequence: CASRLEVEVSCNEQFF. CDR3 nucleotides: TGTGCCAGCAGATTAGAGGTCGAGGTCTCGTGTAATGAGCAGTTCTTC.

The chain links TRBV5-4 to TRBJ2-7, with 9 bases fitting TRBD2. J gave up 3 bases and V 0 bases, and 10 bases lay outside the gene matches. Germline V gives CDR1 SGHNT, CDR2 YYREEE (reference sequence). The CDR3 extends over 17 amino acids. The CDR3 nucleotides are TGTGCCAGCAGCTTGGAGTCGGGGGGACTAGCTAGCTACGAGCAGTACTTC. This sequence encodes CASSLESGGLASYEQYF. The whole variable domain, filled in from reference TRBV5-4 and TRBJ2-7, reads ETGVTQSPTHLIKTRGQQVTLRCSSQSGHNTVSWYQQALGQGPQFIFQYYREEENGRGNFPPRFSGLQFPNYSSELNVNALELDDSALYLCASSLESGGLASYEQYFGPGTRLTVT.

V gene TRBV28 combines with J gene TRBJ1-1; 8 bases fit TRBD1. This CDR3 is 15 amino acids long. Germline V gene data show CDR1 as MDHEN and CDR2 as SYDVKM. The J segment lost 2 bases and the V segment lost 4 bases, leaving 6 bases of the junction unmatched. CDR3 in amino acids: CASSYQGADNTEAFF. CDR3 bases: TGTGCCAGCAGTTACCAGGGGGCGGATAACACTGAAGCTTTCTTT. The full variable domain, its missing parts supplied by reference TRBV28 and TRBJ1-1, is DVKVTQSSRYLVKRTGEKVFLECVQDMDHENMFWYRQDPGLGLRLIYFSYDVKMKEKGDIPEGYSVSREKKERFSLILESASTNQTSMYLCASSYQGADNTEAFFGQGTRLTVV.

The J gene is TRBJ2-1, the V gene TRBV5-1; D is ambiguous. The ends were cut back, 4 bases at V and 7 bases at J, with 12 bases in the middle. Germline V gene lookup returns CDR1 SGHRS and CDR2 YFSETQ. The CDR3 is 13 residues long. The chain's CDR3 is CASSGDQLNEQFF. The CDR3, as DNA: TGCGCCAGCAGCGGTGATCAGTTAAATGAGCAGTTCTTC.

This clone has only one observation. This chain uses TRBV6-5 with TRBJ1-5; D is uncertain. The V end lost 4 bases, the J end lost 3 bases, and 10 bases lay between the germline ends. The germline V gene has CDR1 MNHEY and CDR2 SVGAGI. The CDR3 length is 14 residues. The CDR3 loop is CASSSGINNQPQHF. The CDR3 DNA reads TGTGCCAGCAGTTCGGGGATTAACAATCAGCCCCAGCATTTT.

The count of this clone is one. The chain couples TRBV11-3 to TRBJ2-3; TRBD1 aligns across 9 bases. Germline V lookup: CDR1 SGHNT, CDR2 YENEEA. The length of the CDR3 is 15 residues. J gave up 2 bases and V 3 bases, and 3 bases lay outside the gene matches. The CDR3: CASSLGQGHTDTQYF. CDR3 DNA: TGTGCCAGCAGCTTGGGACAGGGCCACACAGATACGCAGTATTTT.

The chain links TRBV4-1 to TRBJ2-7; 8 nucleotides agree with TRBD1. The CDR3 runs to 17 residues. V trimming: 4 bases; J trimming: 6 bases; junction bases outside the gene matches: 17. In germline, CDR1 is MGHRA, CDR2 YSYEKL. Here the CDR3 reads CASSPRILAGTGVEQYF. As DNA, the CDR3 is TGCGCCAGCAGCCCGCGGATCTTGGCTGGGACAGGAGTCGAGCAGTACTTC.

As DNA, the CDR3 is TGTGCCAGCAGCTTCCCGTTTGCGGAGAGGAACACTGAAGCTTTCTTT. This gives the protein CASSFPFAERNTEAFF. The genes are TRBV11-2 and TRBJ1-1, with D unclear. Trimming shortened V by 3 bases and J by 1 base, and 15 bases separated the two germline ends. CDR3 length equals 16 residues. Germline values: CDR1 SGHAT, CDR2 FQNNGV.

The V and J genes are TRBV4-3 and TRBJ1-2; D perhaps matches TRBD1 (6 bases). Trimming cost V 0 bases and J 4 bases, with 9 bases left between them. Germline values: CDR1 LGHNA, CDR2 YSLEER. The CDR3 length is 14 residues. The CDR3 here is CASSQEDRSYGYTF. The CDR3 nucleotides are TGCGCCAGCAGCCAAGAAGACAGGAGCTATGGCTACACCTTC.

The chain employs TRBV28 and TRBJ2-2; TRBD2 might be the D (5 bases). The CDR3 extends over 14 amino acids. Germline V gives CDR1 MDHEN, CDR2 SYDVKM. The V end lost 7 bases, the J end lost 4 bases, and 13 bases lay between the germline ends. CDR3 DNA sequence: TGTGCCAGCACCTTTGGACTGGCCACCGGGGAGCTGTTTTTT. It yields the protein CASTFGLATGELFF.

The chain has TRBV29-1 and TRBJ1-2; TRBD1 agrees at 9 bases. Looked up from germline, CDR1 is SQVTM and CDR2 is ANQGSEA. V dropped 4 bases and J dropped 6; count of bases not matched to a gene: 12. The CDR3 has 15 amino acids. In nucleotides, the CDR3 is TGCAGCGTTGTATTGAGGGGGACAGGGCCCGATGGCTACACCTTC. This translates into CSVVLRGTGPDGYTF.

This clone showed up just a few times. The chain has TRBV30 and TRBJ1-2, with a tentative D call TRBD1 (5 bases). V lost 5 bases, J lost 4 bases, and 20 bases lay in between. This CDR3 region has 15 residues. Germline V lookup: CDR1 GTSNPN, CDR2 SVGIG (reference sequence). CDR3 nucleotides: TGTGCCTGGTCCCTTGGGGGGGAGGAGGCCTATGGCTACACCTTC. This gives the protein CAWSLGGEEAYGYTF.

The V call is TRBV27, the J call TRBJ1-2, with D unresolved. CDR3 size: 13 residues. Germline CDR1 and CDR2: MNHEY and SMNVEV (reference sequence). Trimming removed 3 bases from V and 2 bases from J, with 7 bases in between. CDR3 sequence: CASSFRENYGYTF. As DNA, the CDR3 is TGTGCCAGCAGTTTTCGGGAGAACTATGGCTACACCTTC.

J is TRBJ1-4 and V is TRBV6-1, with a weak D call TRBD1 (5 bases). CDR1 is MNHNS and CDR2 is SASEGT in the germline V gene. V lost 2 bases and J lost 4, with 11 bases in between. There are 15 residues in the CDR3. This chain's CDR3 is CASSEIGASNEKLFF. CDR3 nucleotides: TGTGCCAGCAGTGAAATAGGGGCAAGTAATGAAAAACTGTTTTTT.

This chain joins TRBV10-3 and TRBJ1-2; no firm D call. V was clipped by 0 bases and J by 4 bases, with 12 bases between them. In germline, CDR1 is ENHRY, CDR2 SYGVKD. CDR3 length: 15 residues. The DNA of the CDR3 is TGTGCCATCAGTGAGTCTCCGGACTCTATCTATGGCTACACCTTC. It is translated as CAISESPDSIYGYTF.

CDR3 in DNA: TGTGCCAGCAGCTCGCCTTGGGAGGACAGGGACCGAGAGACCCAGTACTTC. Amino acid sequence: CASSSPWEDRDRETQYF. This rearrangement joins TRBV7-9 to TRBJ2-5; 8 bases fit TRBD1. V trimming: 4 bases; J trimming: 4 bases; junction bases outside the gene matches: 14. The CDR3 is 17 amino acids. Germline V gene sequence: CDR1 SEHNR, CDR2 FQNEAQ (reference sequence).

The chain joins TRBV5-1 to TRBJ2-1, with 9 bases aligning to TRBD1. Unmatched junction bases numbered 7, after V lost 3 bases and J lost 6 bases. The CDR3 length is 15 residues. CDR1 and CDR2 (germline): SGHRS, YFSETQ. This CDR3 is CASSWKTGGFNEQFF. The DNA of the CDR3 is TGCGCCAGCAGCTGGAAAACAGGGGGCTTCAATGAGCAGTTCTTC.

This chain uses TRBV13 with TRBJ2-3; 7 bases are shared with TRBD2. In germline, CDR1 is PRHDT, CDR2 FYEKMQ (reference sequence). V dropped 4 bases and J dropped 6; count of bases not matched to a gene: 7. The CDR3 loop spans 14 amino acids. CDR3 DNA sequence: TGTGCCAGCAGCTCCGGAGCGGGATCGGATACGCAGTATTTT. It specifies CASSSGAGSDTQYF.

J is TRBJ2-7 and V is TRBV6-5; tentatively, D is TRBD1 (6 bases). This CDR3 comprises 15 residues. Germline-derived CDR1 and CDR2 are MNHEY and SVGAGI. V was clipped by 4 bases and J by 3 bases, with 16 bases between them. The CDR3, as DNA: TGTGCCAGCAGTTCCCCCCCGGACAGCATCTACGAGCAGTACTTC. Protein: CASSSPPDSIYEQYF.

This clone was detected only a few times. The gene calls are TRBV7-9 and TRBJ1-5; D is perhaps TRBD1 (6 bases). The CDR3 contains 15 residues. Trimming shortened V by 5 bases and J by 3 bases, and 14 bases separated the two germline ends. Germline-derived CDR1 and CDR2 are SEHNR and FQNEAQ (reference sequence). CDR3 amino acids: CASSPTTGLNQPQHF. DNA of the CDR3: TGTGCCAGCAGCCCGACGACAGGCCTCAATCAGCCCCAGCATTTT.

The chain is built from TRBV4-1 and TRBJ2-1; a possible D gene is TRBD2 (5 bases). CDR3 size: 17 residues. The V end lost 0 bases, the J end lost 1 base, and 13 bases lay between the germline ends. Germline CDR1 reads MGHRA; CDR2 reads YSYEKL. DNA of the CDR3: TGCGCCAGCAGCCAAGATCCCCTAGCTGAATCCTACAATGAGCAGTTCTTC. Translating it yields CASSQDPLAESYNEQFF.

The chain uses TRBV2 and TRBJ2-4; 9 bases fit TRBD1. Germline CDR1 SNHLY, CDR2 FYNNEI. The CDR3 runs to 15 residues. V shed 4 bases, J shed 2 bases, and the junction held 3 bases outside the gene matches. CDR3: CASSATGGTKNIQYF. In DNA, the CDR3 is TGTGCCAGCAGTGCGACAGGGGGTACCAAAAACATTCAGTACTTC.

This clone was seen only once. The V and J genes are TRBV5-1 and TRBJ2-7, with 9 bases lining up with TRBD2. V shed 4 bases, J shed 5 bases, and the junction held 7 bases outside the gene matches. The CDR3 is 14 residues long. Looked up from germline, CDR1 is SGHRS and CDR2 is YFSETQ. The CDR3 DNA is TGCGCCAGCAGCGCGGGACTAGCTGTCCACGAGCAGTACTTC. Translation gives CASSAGLAVHEQYF.

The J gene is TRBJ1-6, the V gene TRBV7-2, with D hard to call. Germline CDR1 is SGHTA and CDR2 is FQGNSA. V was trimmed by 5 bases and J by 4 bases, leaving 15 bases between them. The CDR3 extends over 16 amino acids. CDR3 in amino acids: CASSMVWAAYNSPLHF. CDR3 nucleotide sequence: TGTGCCAGCAGCATGGTATGGGCAGCTTATAATTCACCCCTCCACTTT.

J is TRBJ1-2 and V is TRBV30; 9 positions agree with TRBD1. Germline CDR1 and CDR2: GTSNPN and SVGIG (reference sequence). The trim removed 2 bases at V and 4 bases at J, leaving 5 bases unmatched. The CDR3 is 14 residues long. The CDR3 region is CAWSLQGASYGYTF. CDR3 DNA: TGTGCCTGGAGTTTACAGGGGGCAAGCTATGGCTACACCTTC.

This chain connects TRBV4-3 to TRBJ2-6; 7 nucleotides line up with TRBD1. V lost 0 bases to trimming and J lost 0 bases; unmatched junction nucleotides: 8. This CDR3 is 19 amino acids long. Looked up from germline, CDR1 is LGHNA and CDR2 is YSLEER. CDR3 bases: TGCGCCAGCAGCCAAGATGTAGGACAGGTATTCTCTGGGGCCAACGTCCTGACTTTC. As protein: CASSQDVGQVFSGANVLTF.

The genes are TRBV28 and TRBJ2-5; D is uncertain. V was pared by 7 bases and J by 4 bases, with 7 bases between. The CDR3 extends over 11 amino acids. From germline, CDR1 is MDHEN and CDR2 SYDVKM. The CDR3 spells CASTSGETQYF. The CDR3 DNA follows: TGTGCCAGCACCTCGGGAGAGACCCAGTACTTC.

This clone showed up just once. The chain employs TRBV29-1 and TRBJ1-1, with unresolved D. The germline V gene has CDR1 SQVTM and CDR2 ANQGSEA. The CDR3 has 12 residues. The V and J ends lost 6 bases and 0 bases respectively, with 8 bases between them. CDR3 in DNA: TGCAGCGTCGACGAGGTGAACACTGAAGCTTTCTTT. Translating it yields CSVDEVNTEAFF.

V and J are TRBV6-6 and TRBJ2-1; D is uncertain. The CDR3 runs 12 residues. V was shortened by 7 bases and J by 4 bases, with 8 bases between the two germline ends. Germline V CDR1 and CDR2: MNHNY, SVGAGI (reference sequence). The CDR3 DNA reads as TGTGCCAGCATGCCGAGTTACAATGAGCAGTTCTTC. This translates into CASMPSYNEQFF.